The 16 T cell receptor beta chains reported below all come from one sample, sequenced in a study of CD8 T cells in ankylosing spondylitis. Points from the study as a whole: Blood from ankylosing spondylitis patients appeared to carry a characteristic roughly eight-variant TCR beta motif.

Their specific antigens are unknown. MiXCR, applied by TCRdb to the 5' RACE reads, yields one record per CDR3 protein. The sample has roughly 700,000 distinct CDR3 sequences, about 20% seen once. Sequencing was performed on blood, either unsorted or a sorted T cell fraction (not recorded which). These receptors all come from a male donor with ankylosing spondylitis.

This chain joins TRBV24-1 and TRBJ1-1, with D possibly being TRBD1 (6 bases). This CDR3 region has 18 residues. V was pared by 10 bases and J by 4 bases, with 30 bases between. CDR1 is KGHDR, CDR2 SFDVKD, per germline. The CDR3: CATSPLGTPEGGVTEAFF. The CDR3, as DNA: TGTGCCACTTCCCCACTCGGGACACCCGAAGGGGGGGTCACTGAAGCTTTCTTT.

V is TRBV12-3 or TRBV12-4 and J is TRBJ2-1; TRBD2 aligns across 11 bases. CDR3 length: 15 amino acids. Trimming cost V 3 bases and J 8 bases; bases outside gene matches: 6. In DNA form, the CDR3 reads TGTGCCAGCAGTTTCCTCTTAGCGGGGGGGTATGAGCAGTTCTTC. It specifies CASSFLLAGGYEQFF.

The genes are TRBV5-1 and TRBJ2-1; D is tentatively TRBD1 or TRBD2 (5 bases each). Germline V gives CDR1 SGHRS, CDR2 YFSETQ. The CDR3 consists of 14 residues. V lost 4 bases and J lost 5, with 13 bases in between. CDR3 amino acids: CASSGGGGNNEQFF. The CDR3 DNA sequence: TGCGCCAGCAGCGGTGGGGGTGGGAACAATGAGCAGTTCTTC.

This clonotype was seen a handful of times. The rearrangement joins TRBV28 to TRBJ1-5, with TRBD1 as a possible D gene (5 bases). This CDR3 comprises 15 residues. Germline V gene data show CDR1 as MDHEN and CDR2 as SYDVKM. V lost 5 bases and J lost 5, with 16 bases in between. The CDR3 reads CASSARDRPYQPQHF. In nucleotides, the CDR3 is TGTGCCAGCAGTGCTCGGGACCGACCCTATCAGCCCCAGCATTTT.

The chain links TRBV29-1 to TRBJ2-5; D not certain. Trimming cost V 4 bases and J 0 bases, with 9 bases left between them. Germline values: CDR1 SQVTM, CDR2 ANQGSEA. CDR3 length: 13 amino acids. CDR3 region: CSVALTDQETQYF. For the CDR3, the DNA is TGCAGCGTTGCACTGACGGACCAAGAGACCCAGTACTTC.

This clonotype was observed a handful of times. This chain's CDR3 is CASSQDGFSSYEQYF. The DNA for the CDR3 is TGCGCCAGCAGCCAAGACGGCTTTTCCTCCTACGAGCAGTACTTC. The gene calls are TRBV4-3 and TRBJ2-7; D ambiguous. CDR1 LGHNA and CDR2 YSLEER come from the germline V gene. The CDR3 consists of 15 residues. Between the trimmed V and J ends, which lost 0 bases and 0 bases, there was a span of 9 bases.

This chain links TRBV6-2 or TRBV6-3 with TRBJ1-2; D not certain. Germline CDR1 MNHEY, CDR2 SVGEGT. The V and J ends lost 4 bases and 8 bases respectively, with 11 bases between them. There are 12 residues in the CDR3. The CDR3 region is CASSSGAEGYTF. The CDR3, as DNA: TGTGCCAGCAGTTCCGGAGCGGAGGGCTACACCTTC.

V usage is TRBV28 and J usage is TRBJ2-1; D might be TRBD1 or TRBD2, each matching 5 bases. The V gene's germline CDR1 is MDHEN and CDR2 SYDVKM. CDR3 size: 17 residues. The V gene lost 4 bases and the J gene lost 6 bases, with 22 bases spanning the gap. The CDR3 DNA follows: TGTGCCAGCAGTTCGGGGCTCCAGCGCGTCACCGGCAATGAGCAGTTCTTC. Translation gives CASSSGLQRVTGNEQFF.

The J gene is TRBJ2-7, the V gene TRBV6-2 or TRBV6-3; 10 bases are shared with TRBD2. Germline loops: CDR1 MNHEY, CDR2 SVGEGT. This CDR3 has 15 residues. J gave up 3 bases and V 6 bases, and 8 bases lay outside the gene matches. DNA for the CDR3: TGTGCCAGCAGACCCCCCACTAGCGGGAACTACGAGCAGTACTTC. Its protein is CASRPPTSGNYEQYF.

This clonotype was seen a few times. The chain has TRBV29-1 and TRBJ2-1, with D unclear. V was clipped by 3 bases and J by 4 bases, with 7 bases between them. From germline, CDR1 is SQVTM and CDR2 ANQGSEA. The length of the CDR3 is 12 residues. The CDR3 DNA sequence: TGCAGCGTTGATACATCTTACAATGAGCAGTTCTTC. Its protein product is CSVDTSYNEQFF.

The chain joins TRBV2 to TRBJ1-1; D gene unclear. The CDR3 is made up of 14 amino acids. Trimming pared 7 bases from V and 4 bases from J, leaving 16 bases between. The V gene's germline CDR1 is SNHLY and CDR2 FYNNEI. The CDR3 bases are TGTGCCAGCAAGCGCCTCACAAGTGGCACTGAAGCTTTCTTT. It yields the protein CASKRLTSGTEAFF.

This clonotype was seen only a few times. V and J are TRBV7-9 and TRBJ2-7; no definite D call. Germline loops: CDR1 SEHNR, CDR2 FQNEAQ (reference sequence). The CDR3 sequence is 13 residues long. The ends were cut back, 5 bases at V and 4 bases at J, with 12 bases in the middle. The CDR3 is CASSQNQAYEQYF. The CDR3 bases are TGTGCCAGCAGCCAGAACCAGGCTTACGAGCAGTACTTC.

The CDR3 DNA reads as TGTGCCAGCAGCTCCCCCCAGACCCAGTACTTC. Translated: CASSSPQTQYF. The chain recombines TRBV7-2 with TRBJ2-5, with D uncertain. Trimming left V 4 bases short and J 6 bases short, with 6 bases between. CDR1 is SGHTA, CDR2 FQGNSA, per germline. The length of the CDR3 is 11 residues.

In its sample, this clonotype was seen a few times. V usage is TRBV28 and J usage is TRBJ2-3, with 9 bases fitting TRBD2. After removal of 6 bases from V and 9 bases from J, the junction contained 13 bases not matched to a gene. From germline, CDR1 is MDHEN and CDR2 SYDVKM. The CDR3 runs to 15 residues. CDR3 protein: CASRGPNIAGATQYF. The DNA for the CDR3 is TGTGCCAGCAGGGGTCCAAATATAGCGGGGGCGACGCAGTATTTT.

This clonotype turned up a few times. This chain links TRBV12-3 or TRBV12-4 with TRBJ1-1; 8 bases match TRBD1. Trimming took 6 bases from V and 4 from J; bases not matched to a gene: 10. This CDR3 is 15 amino acids long. For the CDR3, the DNA is TGTGCCAGCAGGCCTCGACAGGGGTCGGCCACTGAAGCTTTCTTT. Its translation: CASRPRQGSATEAFF.

The rearrangement uses TRBV12-3 or TRBV12-4 and TRBJ1-6; D is unresolved. The ends were cut back, 2 bases at V and 7 bases at J, with 6 bases in the middle. The CDR3 extends over 13 amino acids. CDR3 in amino acids: CASSLNWNSPLHF. The CDR3 DNA reads as TGTGCCAGCAGTTTAAACTGGAATTCACCCCTCCACTTT.